The 19 T cell receptor beta chains below come from one sample, sequenced in a study of blood T cell repertoires in COVID-19. TCRdb keeps only in-frame clones here, not all; method: immunoSEQ multiplex PCR. The sample holds 250,000 or so clones; around 84% are singletons and the top ten take roughly 5.6%. Sequencing used peripheral blood. The receptors derive from a woman aged 60-70 years with COVID-19, enrolled during active disease.

This clone has just one count. V is TRBV10-3 and J is TRBJ1-1; 9 bases fit TRBD1. Per the germline V gene, CDR1 is ENHRY and CDR2 is SYGVKD. This CDR3 contains 15 residues. The junction had 6 bases not matched to a gene; V was cut back by 2 bases and J by 5 bases. Written as DNA, the CDR3 is TGTGCCATCAGTGAGCCCGGGACAGGGATAACTGAAGCTTTCTTT. Protein sequence: CAISEPGTGITEAFF.

This clone was seen once. The chain recombines TRBV7-9 with TRBJ2-7; D may be TRBD2 (7 bases). The V gene lost 8 bases and the J gene lost 7 bases, with 24 bases spanning the gap. This CDR3 comprises 15 residues. Germline values: CDR1 SEHNR, CDR2 FQNEAQ (reference sequence). The CDR3 region has the DNA TGTGCCAGCCGCGCCCCGGGGGGCGCGGGCGGGGAGCAGTACTTC. This gives the protein CASRAPGGAGGEQYF.

This chain joins TRBV2 and TRBJ2-5; D perhaps matches TRBD2 (5 bases). Germline CDR1 SNHLY, CDR2 FYNNEI. V gave up 2 bases and J gave up 5 bases, with 9 bases separating them. The CDR3 loop spans 13 amino acids. Here the CDR3 reads CASSEWGVETQYF. The CDR3, as DNA: TGTGCCAGCAGTGAATGGGGAGTCGAGACCCAGTACTTC.

The sample holds a few counts of this clone. The chain uses TRBV5-1 and TRBJ2-7; D possibly corresponds to TRBD2 (7 bases). CDR3 size: 16 residues. Trimming pared 3 bases from V and 1 base from J, leaving 17 bases between. The germline CDR1 and CDR2 sequences are SGHRS and YFSETQ. This CDR3 reads CASSYDRGAVSYEQYF. CDR3 DNA: TGCGCCAGCAGCTATGATCGGGGGGCGGTTTCCTACGAGCAGTACTTC.

The CDR3 region has the DNA TGTGCCAGCAGCTTATTATGGAGGGAGGGCACAGATACGCAGTATTTT. Translating it yields CASSLLWREGTDTQYF. The J gene is TRBJ2-3, the V gene TRBV7-9; perhaps TRBD2 as D (6 bases). V was clipped by 2 bases and J by 1 base, with 13 bases between them. CDR1 and CDR2 (germline): SEHNR, FQNEAQ (reference sequence). The CDR3 spans 16 residues. Complete variable domain (other parts from reference TRBV7-9 and TRBJ2-3): DTGVSQNPRHKITKRGQNVTFRCDPISEHNRLYWYRQTLGQGPEFLTYFQNEAQLEKSRLLSDRFSAERPKGSFSTLEIQRTEQGDSAMYLCASSLLWREGTDTQYFGPGTRLTVL.

The chain carries TRBV20-1 and TRBJ2-7, with TRBD1 as a possible D gene (6 bases). Germline CDR1 and CDR2: DFQATT and SNEGSKA (reference sequence). This CDR3 contains 12 residues. Deletions cut 3 bases from V and 3 bases from J, with 9 bases between. The DNA for the CDR3 is TGCAGTGCTAGTCGGGACAACTACGAGCAGTACTTC. The encoded protein is CSASRDNYEQYF.

This clone was counted a few times. This chain connects TRBV10-3 to TRBJ1-1, with TRBD1 identical over 9 bases. Germline CDR1 ENHRY, CDR2 SYGVKD. J gave up 4 bases and V 2 bases, and 8 bases lay outside the gene matches. The CDR3 is 16 residues long. The CDR3 is CAISERDRVGGTEAFF. In DNA, the CDR3 is TGTGCCATCAGTGAGAGGGACAGGGTGGGAGGCACTGAAGCTTTCTTT.

The DNA of the CDR3 is TGTGCCAGCAGCTCCCCGGGACAGGGACGCACTGAAGCTTTCTTT. Translation: CASSSPGQGRTEAFF. This rearrangement joins TRBV7-8 to TRBJ1-1; 9 nucleotides align to TRBD1. Germline assignment: CDR1 SGHVS and CDR2 FQNEAQ. V lost 4 bases, J lost 4 bases, and 7 bases stayed unmatched. The CDR3 runs to 15 residues.

DNA of the CDR3: TGTGCCAGCAGCTTAGCGGGGACTAGCGGGAGTGGAGAGCAGTACTTC. Protein sequence: CASSLAGTSGSGEQYF. The chain has TRBV7-8 and TRBJ2-7; 14 bases are shared with TRBD2. The junction had 5 bases not matched to a gene; V was cut back by 0 bases and J by 7 bases. This CDR3 spans 16 amino acids. Germline CDR1 SGHVS, CDR2 FQNEAQ. Full variable domain (remainder filled in from reference TRBV7-8 and TRBJ2-7): GAGVSQSPRYKVAKRGQDVALRCDPISGHVSLFWYQQALGQGPEFLTYFQNEAQLDKSGLPSDRFFAERPEGSVSTLKIQRTQQEDSAVYLCASSLAGTSGSGEQYFGPGTRLTVT.

V and J are TRBV1 and TRBJ1-1. TRBV1 is noted as a pseudogene. The CDR3 is 18 amino acids. In nucleotides, the CDR3 is TGCACCAGCAGCCAAGATGGCGGGGATCGAGTCGGGAACGCTGAAGCTTTCTTT. This translates into CTSSQDGGDRVGNAEAFF.

V is TRBV19 and J is TRBJ1-2; D unresolved. The length of the CDR3 is 14 residues. Per the germline V gene, CDR1 is LNHDA and CDR2 is SQIVND (reference sequence). V shed 3 bases and J shed 0 bases, with 8 bases lying between them. For the CDR3, the DNA is TGTGCCAGTAGTATGAGCCCCTCTAACTATGGCTACACCTTC. Its protein product is CASSMSPSNYGYTF.

The rearrangement links TRBV15 to TRBJ1-1; D not resolved. Trimming stripped 0 bases from V and 5 bases from J, with 13 bases between. CDR3 size: 15 residues. Germline-derived CDR1 and CDR2 are LNHNV and YYDKDF (reference sequence). The CDR3: CATSRDSSGGTEAFF. The CDR3, as DNA: TGTGCCACCAGCAGAGATAGCTCGGGAGGTACTGAAGCTTTCTTT.

V gene TRBV7-9 combines with J gene TRBJ2-1; TRBD2 is a possible D gene (6 bases). CDR1 is SEHNR and CDR2 is FQNEAQ in the germline V gene (reference sequence). The V and J ends lost 5 bases and 6 bases respectively, with 26 bases between them. CDR3 size: 18 residues. DNA of the CDR3: TGTGCCAGCAGCCCGTTCCCGGGACTCCAAGTGATTATCAATGAGCAGTTCTTC. The encoded protein is CASSPFPGLQVIINEQFF.

This clone was detected once. The chain combines TRBV7-3 with TRBJ2-3, with 12 bases lining up with TRBD1. This CDR3 contains 16 residues. V dropped 3 bases and J dropped 4; count of bases not matched to a gene: 5. The germline V gene encodes CDR1 SGHTA and CDR2 FQGTGA. Here the CDR3 reads CASSFTGTGGSDTQYF. The CDR3 DNA sequence: TGTGCCAGCAGCTTCACTGGGACAGGGGGCTCAGATACGCAGTATTTT.

This sequence joins TRBV7-9 and TRBJ1-1, with 10 bases aligning to TRBD1. From germline, CDR1 is SEHNR and CDR2 FQNEAQ (reference sequence). The CDR3 loop spans 17 amino acids. The junction had 7 bases not matched to a gene; V was cut back by 0 bases and J by 3 bases. The CDR3 spells CASSLAVGTGEYTEAFF. The CDR3 DNA follows: TGTGCCAGCAGCTTAGCGGTTGGGACAGGGGAGTACACTGAAGCTTTCTTT.

The chain uses TRBV3-1 (or the pseudogene TRBV3-2) and TRBJ2-1; 10 positions agree with TRBD2. The germline V gene has CDR1 LGHDT and CDR2 YNNKEL (reference sequence). The length of the CDR3 is 17 residues. V trimming: 5 bases; J trimming: 8 bases; junction bases outside the gene matches: 15. The CDR3 nucleotides read TGTGCCAGCAGCGTACTAGCGGGACAAACCCCGAAGGATGAGCAGTTCTTC. Its protein is CASSVLAGQTPKDEQFF.

V is TRBV10-3 and J is TRBJ2-5; perhaps TRBD2 as D (7 bases). V was pared by 8 bases and J by 2 bases, with 12 bases between. The germline CDR1 and CDR2 sequences are ENHRY and SYGVKD. This CDR3 contains 13 residues. The CDR3 reads CAIRGGVQETQYF. CDR3 bases: TGTGCCATCCGAGGGGGGGTACAAGAGACCCAGTACTTC.

The chain combines TRBV28 with TRBJ2-5; 8 nucleotides line up with TRBD1. The ends lost 3 bases at V and 5 bases at J; junction bases unmatched: 5. The CDR3 is 14 amino acids. Germline V gene sequence: CDR1 MDHEN, CDR2 SYDVKM. The CDR3 coding sequence is TGTGCCAGCAGTTTCCAGGGGGCGGGCGAGACCCAGTACTTC. Translated: CASSFQGAGETQYF.

The rearrangement links TRBV18 to TRBJ1-5; TRBD1 agrees at 8 bases. From germline, CDR1 is KGHSH and CDR2 LQKENI. This CDR3 is built from 16 residues. The V gene end was trimmed by 3 bases and the J gene end by 6 bases; junction bases not matched to a gene: 10. The CDR3 sequence: CASSPPLAGGLQPQHF. CDR3 nucleotides: TGTGCCAGCTCACCTCCCTTGGCAGGGGGCCTTCAGCCCCAGCATTTT. Variable domain in full (rest from reference TRBV18 and TRBJ1-5): NAGVMQNPRHLVRRRGQEARLRCSPMKGHSHVYWYRQLPEEGLKFMVYLQKENIIDESGMPKERFSAEFPKEGPSILRIQQVVRGDSAAYFCASSPPLAGGLQPQHFGDGTRLSIL.